The rows below give T cell receptor beta chains drawn from one sample of a study of T cell repertoires in cytomegalovirus infection. TCRdb re-analysed the reads in MiXCR, keeping a single row per CDR3 protein. Found here are approximately 250,000 distinct CDR3 sequences, 22% of them singletons; the top ten hold 15% to 20%. The sequenced material came from CD8+ T cells from PBMCs. The origin of the receptors is a human donor in good health (CMV status not recorded). Some clones in this sample may be carry-over from other donors' samples. CDR3s include the opening cysteine and the closing phenylalanine or tryptophan. A D gene is named only where the DNA matches it firmly. Where a row states a size, it is once, few, many or the class of an expanded clone; other rows omit it.

CDR3	DNA	V	D	size	J
CASSLRGANTGELFF	TGTGCCAGCAGCTTAAGAGGGGCGAACACCGGGGAGCTGTTTTTT	TRBV7-6	NA	many	TRBJ2-2
CASREGLAETQYF	TGTGCCAGCAGGGAGGGTCTCGCAGAGACCCAGTACTTC	TRBV2	NA	NA	TRBJ2-5
CASSQGFGYDEQYF	TGTGCCAGCAGCCAAGGCTTTGGGTACGACGAGCAGTACTTC	TRBV14	NA	few	TRBJ2-7
CASSFGVRQPQHF	TGTGCCAGCAGTTTCGGTGTTCGTCAGCCCCAGCATTTT	TRBV27	NA	few	TRBJ1-5
CASSYSAGNTDTQYF	TGTGCCAGCAGTTACTCAGCAGGGAACACAGATACGCAGTATTTT	TRBV6-5	NA	NA	TRBJ2-3
CASSSGTTVVGETQYF	TGTGCCAGCAGCTCAGGCACCACAGTGGTCGGAGAGACCCAGTACTTC	TRBV13	NA	NA	TRBJ2-5
CASSPLAGSGEQYF	TGTGCCAGCAGCCCACTAGCCGGGTCGGGAGAGCAGTACTTC	TRBV12-3/TRBV12-4	NA	NA	TRBJ2-7
CASSYDSSYEQYF	TGTGCCAGCAGTTATGACTCATCCTACGAGCAGTACTTC	TRBV7-9	NA	many	TRBJ2-7
CSALGTPTYNEQFF	TGCAGTGCTCTCGGGACTCCTACCTACAATGAGCAGTTCTTC	TRBV20-1	NA	few	TRBJ2-1
CASSRGGPTDTQYF	TGTGCCAGCAGCCGCGGTGGGCCAACAGATACGCAGTATTTT	TRBV7-2	NA	many	TRBJ2-3
CSATLADTDTQYF	TGCAGTGCTACTCTAGCGGACACAGATACGCAGTATTTT	TRBV20-1	TRBD2	NA	TRBJ2-3
CASSLGGQPNEKLFF	TGTGCCAGCAGCTTAGGGGGACAGCCTAATGAAAAACTGTTTTTT	TRBV7-2	TRBD1	many	TRBJ1-4
CASSRRGTTEAFF	TGTGCCAGCAGCCGGCGGGGGACCACTGAAGCTTTCTTT	TRBV7-9	NA	NA	TRBJ1-1
CASSVGGEDYEQYF	TGTGCCAGCAGCGTAGGGGGGGAGGACTACGAGCAGTACTTC	TRBV9	NA	NA	TRBJ2-7
CASAGGSEAFF	TGTGCCAGCGCGGGGGGGTCTGAAGCTTTCTTT	TRBV7-9	NA	few	TRBJ1-1
CASSFTGTDEYTF	TGTGCCAGCAGCTTTACCGGGACGGATGAATACACCTTC	TRBV7-6	NA	NA	TRBJ1-2
CASHQTQGVRDEQYF	TGTGCCAGCCATCAAACCCAGGGTGTGAGGGACGAGCAGTACTTC	TRBV6-2/TRBV6-3	NA	many	TRBJ2-7
CASRTRGQGQPQHF	TGTGCCAGCAGGACTAGGGGGCAAGGTCAGCCCCAGCATTTT	TRBV28	TRBD1	few	TRBJ1-5
CSARDGTISYEQYF	TGCAGTGCTAGAGATGGCACTATATCCTACGAGCAGTACTTC	TRBV20-1	NA	NA	TRBJ2-7
CASSQVTGANEQFF	TGTGCCAGCAGCCAAGTTACAGGGGCCAATGAGCAGTTCTTC	TRBV3-1	TRBD1	few	TRBJ2-1
CASSFIAGGYEENQYF	TGTGCCAGCAGCTTTATAGCGGGGGGGTATGAAGAGAACCAGTACTTC	TRBV7-2	TRBD2	NA	TRBJ2-5
CASSFPASGGYQFF	TGTGCCAGCAGTTTTCCGGCTTCAGGGGGCTACCAGTTCTTC	TRBV12-3/TRBV12-4	TRBD1	NA	TRBJ2-1
CASSQDLAGGPYNEQFF	TGTGCCAGCAGCCAAGATCTAGCGGGGGGCCCCTACAATGAGCAGTTCTTC	TRBV14	TRBD2	few	TRBJ2-1
CASSIGQGLTGELFF	TGTGCCAGCAGCATCGGACAGGGCCTCACCGGGGAGCTGTTTTTT	TRBV5-5	TRBD1	few	TRBJ2-2
CASSIGSGIGYGYTF	TGTGCCAGTAGTATAGGGTCGGGGATTGGCTATGGCTACACCTTC	TRBV19	NA	NA	TRBJ1-2
CSVDRTGGRGYAEAFF	TGCAGCGTTGATAGAACAGGGGGGAGAGGGTACGCTGAAGCTTTCTTT	TRBV29-1	TRBD1	few	TRBJ1-1
CASSTSLQDTQYF	TGTGCCAGCAGCACCTCCCTCCAAGATACGCAGTATTTT	TRBV7-9	NA	few	TRBJ2-3
CATSTSGGGWDEQFF	TGTGCCACCAGCACATCGGGCGGGGGCTGGGATGAGCAGTTCTTC	TRBV15	NA	few	TRBJ2-1
CASSYGTGVEAFF	TGTGCCAGCAGTTACGGGACAGGAGTTGAAGCTTTCTTT	TRBV6-5	TRBD1	few	TRBJ1-1